This TCR beta chain was observed in a study of monozygotic twins with inflammatory bowel disease. CDR1 is SGHRS, CDR2 YFSETQ, per germline. The CDR3 is 15 residues long. Starting material for each TCR library was roughly 3,500 ng of total RNA. The UMIs contained a 6-nucleotide sample barcode. They were added by template switching during cDNA synthesis. cDNA for TCRalpha and TCRbeta was amplified by nested PCRs of around 17 then 9 cycles. TCRdb re-called the 5' RACE reads and catalogs CDR3 proteins one per entry, DNA excluded. The sample data list some 400,000 distinct CDR3 sequences. This receptor was taken from a human donor with ulcerative colitis or Crohn's disease, or a healthy co-twin of an affected twin (not recorded which). Sequencing was done on a sample of blood. J is TRBJ1-1 and V is TRBV5-1; the TRBD1 assignment by TCRdb is unverifiable without DNA. Here the CDR3 reads CASSFGEGWKAEAFF.